This TCR beta chain comes out of a study of blood T cells in healthy people across ages. The second PCR ran 7 to 11 cycles with a sample-barcoded 5' primer and J-beta primers. One entry per CDR3 protein results from TCRdb running MiXCR on the 5' RACE reads. The sample shows about 1 million distinct CDR3 sequences, 45% of them seen only once. The CDR3 totals 13 residues. CDR1 is DFQATT, CDR2 SNEGSKA, per germline (reference sequence). V was pared by 4 bases and J by 5 bases, with 6 bases of the junction left unmatched. The authors extracted at least 5 micrograms of total RNA per sample. The chain is built from TRBV20-1 and TRBJ1-2; 8 bases agree with TRBD1. The source material was blood. The sequence derives from a woman aged 55-69 years in good health. CDR3 nucleotides: TGCAGTGCTAAGACAGGGGATCGGTATGGCTACACCTTC. Translation gives CSAKTGDRYGYTF.